These 23 T cell receptor beta chains were sequenced from one sample in a study of human T cells and chemical hapten exposure. Time point meaning: patch test 1, 2 weeks after DPC sensitization. As for treatment: therapeutic diphenylcyclopropenone sensitization with weekly scalp DPC. One entry per CDR3 protein, called by TCRdb with MiXCR from the RACE reads. The data contain 300,000 to 400,000 distinct CDR3 sequences, around 6.9% of them singletons. This specimen consisted of whole blood, obtained in connection with sensitization to the hapten diphenylcyclopropenone (DPC). The receptors here all came from a woman younger than 35 with alopecia areata. Some clones in this sample may be carry-over from other donors' samples.

A few counts support this clonotype. V gene TRBV5-1 combines with J gene TRBJ1-4; D gene unclear. Between the trimmed V and J ends, which lost 4 bases and 2 bases, there was a span of 15 bases. Germline V gene lookup returns CDR1 SGHRS and CDR2 YFSETQ. This CDR3 contains 16 residues. The CDR3 here is CASSPFWTGTNEKLFF. DNA for the CDR3: TGCGCCAGCAGCCCGTTCTGGACCGGGACTAATGAAAAACTGTTTTTT.

This clonotype has a count of ten or more. The V and J genes are TRBV11-3 and TRBJ2-1; 7 bases map to TRBD1. This CDR3 spans 15 amino acids. The ends lost 5 bases at V and 10 bases at J; junction bases unmatched: 14. CDR1 is SGHNT, CDR2 YENEEA, per germline. This chain's CDR3 is CASSRSGTAVGEQFF. The CDR3 DNA sequence: TGTGCCAGCAGCCGCTCCGGGACAGCGGTCGGGGAGCAGTTCTTC. Full variable domain (outside the CDR3, taken from reference TRBV11-3 and TRBJ2-1): EAGVVQSPRYKIIEKKQPVAFWCNPISGHNTLYWYLQNLGQGPELLIRYENEEAVDDSQLPKDRFSAERLKGVDSTLKIQPAELGDSAVYLCASSRSGTAVGEQFFGPGTRLTVL.

This clonotype showed up many times. V and J are TRBV12-3 or TRBV12-4 and TRBJ2-3; no definite D call. Trimming removed 2 bases at V and 4 bases at J, with 13 bases between. There are 15 residues in the CDR3. The CDR3: CASSLHSQGADTQYF. The CDR3 coding sequence is TGTGCCAGCAGTTTACACTCTCAAGGAGCAGATACGCAGTATTTT.

This clonotype was seen at least ten times. This rearrangement joins TRBV9 to TRBJ2-1; 10 nucleotides agree with TRBD1. Germline V CDR1 and CDR2: SGDLS, YYNGEE. Trimming took 0 bases from V and 4 from J; bases not matched to a gene: 7. This CDR3 contains 17 residues. The CDR3 nucleotides are TGTGCCAGCAGCGTAGCCCGGAGGACAGGGGGTTACAATGAGCAGTTCTTC. This codes for CASSVARRTGGYNEQFF.

The table lists this clonotype with many counts. The chain uses TRBV29-1 and TRBJ2-3; D ambiguous. V was clipped by 7 bases and J by 2 bases, with 28 bases between them. CDR3 length: 18 amino acids. Germline V gives CDR1 SQVTM, CDR2 ANQGSEA. CDR3 amino acids: CSAPRLGLVDPDTDTQYF. CDR3 bases: TGCAGCGCTCCCCGTCTCGGTTTGGTCGATCCCGACACAGATACGCAGTATTTT.

This clonotype was counted at least ten times. The chain combines TRBV12-3 or TRBV12-4 with TRBJ2-2; D is unclear. The length of the CDR3 is 14 residues. Trimming left V 1 base short and J 4 bases short, with 7 bases between. CDR3 sequence: CASSLDSITGELFF. The DNA of the CDR3 is TGTGCCAGCAGTTTAGACAGTATCACCGGGGAGCTGTTTTTT.

The chain joins TRBV12-3 or TRBV12-4 to TRBJ1-2, with D uncertain. The CDR3 spans 14 residues. V lost 3 bases and J lost 5, with 13 bases in between. CDR3 bases: TGTGCCAGCAGTTTTCGAATTACCGGATATGGCTACACCTTC. Translating gives CASSFRITGYGYTF.

This clonotype was seen a few times. The rearrangement links TRBV4-2 to TRBJ2-2, with a weak D call TRBD2 (5 bases). The CDR3 sequence is 16 residues long. Looked up from germline, CDR1 is LGHNA and CDR2 is YNFKEQ. V lost 3 bases, J lost 0 bases, and 11 bases lay in between. The CDR3: CASSQERVSNTGELFF. CDR3 nucleotides: TGTGCCAGCAGCCAGGAGAGGGTTTCGAACACCGGGGAGCTGTTTTTT.

This clonotype has ten or more counts. V is TRBV28 and J is TRBJ2-7; D perhaps matches TRBD1 (6 bases). This CDR3 is 17 amino acids long. CDR1 is MDHEN, CDR2 SYDVKM, per germline. The germline V and J ends were trimmed by 5 bases and 7 bases, with 27 bases remaining between them. CDR3 DNA: TGTGCCAGCAGTCCCTGGGGGACACCCTCGAGGGCTGGAGAGCAGTACTTC. Residues: CASSPWGTPSRAGEQYF. Looking up the rest from reference TRBV28 and TRBJ2-7 gives the full variable domain: DVKVTQSSRYLVKRTGEKVFLECVQDMDHENMFWYRQDPGLGLRLIYFSYDVKMKEKGDIPEGYSVSREKKERFSLILESASTNQTSMYLCASSPWGTPSRAGEQYFGPGTRLTVT.

This clonotype was seen a handful of times. CDR3 sequence reads: CASSLAGLRGGTDTQYF. The DNA for the CDR3 is TGTGCCAGCAGCTTAGCGGGCCTGCGGGGGGGCACAGATACGCAGTATTTT. The V gene is TRBV7-6, the J gene TRBJ2-3; 8 positions match TRBD2. J gave up 1 base and V 0 bases, and 6 bases lay outside the gene matches. CDR3 length: 17 amino acids. Germline assignment: CDR1 SGHVS and CDR2 FNYEAQ.

The table lists this clonotype with many counts. V is TRBV29-1 and J is TRBJ1-2, with D tentatively TRBD1 (6 bases). V lost 4 bases to trimming and J lost 1 base, with 13 bases between them. CDR3 length equals 14 residues. Germline V gene sequence: CDR1 SQVTM, CDR2 ANQGSEA. This CDR3 is CSVVGLDSNYGYTF. The CDR3 DNA sequence: TGCAGCGTTGTCGGCTTGGACAGTAACTATGGCTACACCTTC.

The genes are TRBV15 and TRBJ1-6, with a tentative D call TRBD1 (6 bases). Germline values: CDR1 LNHNV, CDR2 YYDKDF (reference sequence). The CDR3 runs to 16 residues. Between the trimmed V and J ends, which lost 4 bases and 7 bases, there was a span of 17 bases. CDR3 protein: CATSTSKTGKNSPLHF. CDR3 coding DNA: TGTGCCACCAGCACCTCCAAGACAGGAAAAAATTCACCCCTCCACTTT.

This chain links TRBV7-2 with TRBJ1-6, with a tentative D call TRBD1 (6 bases). V shed 4 bases and J shed 6 bases, with 13 bases lying between them. This CDR3 comprises 15 residues. The V gene's germline CDR1 is SGHTA and CDR2 FQGNSA. The CDR3 protein is CASSSAWGANSPLHF. Here the CDR3 DNA reads TGTGCCAGCAGCTCCGCCTGGGGGGCTAATTCACCCCTCCACTTT.

The V and J genes are TRBV11-1 and TRBJ2-1, with 8 bases fitting TRBD1. The CDR3 spans 15 residues. Germline V gives CDR1 SGHAT, CDR2 FQDESV (reference sequence). Trimming cost V 6 bases and J 8 bases; bases outside gene matches: 12. CDR3 DNA sequence: TGTGCCAGCAGTACCGGTCAGGGGGCTTACTATGAGCAGTTCTTC. It is translated as CASSTGQGAYYEQFF. Looking up the rest from reference TRBV11-1 and TRBJ2-1 gives the full variable domain: EAEVAQSPRYKITEKSQAVAFWCDPISGHATLYWYRQILGQGPELLVQFQDESVVDDSQLPKDRFSAERLKGVDSTLKIQPAELGDSAMYLCASSTGQGAYYEQFFGPGTRLTVL.

At least ten counts were recorded for this clonotype. V and J are TRBV9 and TRBJ2-3, with D perhaps matching TRBD2 (6 bases). This CDR3 contains 15 residues. The germline CDR1 and CDR2 sequences are SGDLS and YYNGEE. Trimming removed 0 bases from V and 4 bases from J, with 12 bases in between. CDR3 sequence (DNA): TGTGCCAGCAGCGTAGCGGTGACGGGGGCAGATACGCAGTATTTT. Protein: CASSVAVTGADTQYF.

V gene TRBV27 combines with J gene TRBJ2-3; 9 positions agree with TRBD1. The CDR3 is 16 residues long. In germline, CDR1 is MNHEY, CDR2 SMNVEV (reference sequence). J lost 5 bases, V lost 6 bases, and 12 bases had no gene match. The CDR3 sequence: CASRGDRTGVGDTQYF. The CDR3, as DNA: TGTGCCAGCAGGGGGGACAGGACAGGGGTAGGAGATACGCAGTATTTT.

This clonotype was counted many times. The chain is built from TRBV10-3 and TRBJ2-1, with 12 bases matching TRBD2. V gave up 5 bases and J gave up 7 bases; unmatched junction bases: 6. The CDR3 runs to 15 residues. Germline assignment: CDR1 ENHRY and CDR2 SYGVKD. The CDR3: CAISRSSGGANEQFF. The CDR3 nucleotides read TGTGCCATCAGTCGGTCTAGCGGGGGGGCAAATGAGCAGTTCTTC.

This clonotype was detected only a few times. The chain has TRBV5-1 and TRBJ2-5; no reliable D call. The CDR3 has 13 residues. Trimming stripped 4 bases from V and 8 bases from J, with 15 bases between. Germline CDR1 SGHRS, CDR2 YFSETQ. The CDR3 protein is CASSPSELSTQYF. The CDR3 DNA is TGCGCCAGCAGCCCAAGCGAGCTTAGCACCCAGTACTTC.

This sequence joins TRBV20-1 and TRBJ1-1; the D is unclear. The CDR3 totals 11 residues. The V end was cut by 4 bases, the J end by 6 bases, with 9 bases between. Germline V gene lookup returns CDR1 DFQATT and CDR2 SNEGSKA (reference sequence). CDR3: CSATPGAEAFF. The CDR3 DNA is TGCAGTGCTACCCCTGGGGCTGAAGCTTTCTTT.

This clonotype has ten or more counts. The chain links TRBV5-1 to TRBJ2-7, with a weak D call TRBD1 (6 bases). Germline V gene data show CDR1 as SGHRS and CDR2 as YFSETQ. The CDR3 sequence is 14 residues long. V lost 3 bases, J lost 3 bases, and 13 bases lay in between. The CDR3 here is CASSSDRGRYEQYF. The CDR3 DNA reads TGCGCCAGCAGCTCGGACAGAGGGCGCTACGAGCAGTACTTC. The whole variable domain, remainder taken from reference TRBV5-1 and TRBJ2-7, is KAGVTQTPRYLIKTRGQQVTLSCSPISGHRSVSWYQQTPGQGLQFLFEYFSETQRNKGNFPGRFSGRQFSNSRSEMNVSTLELGDSALYLCASSSDRGRYEQYFGPGTRLTVT.

This clonotype was counted only a few times. The chain is built from TRBV28 and TRBJ2-4; 10 bases map to TRBD1. Germline CDR1 MDHEN, CDR2 SYDVKM. The V and J ends lost 4 bases and 0 bases, in that order; junction bases with no gene match: 18. This CDR3 comprises 21 residues. CDR3 sequence (DNA): TGTGCCAGCAGTTATTTGACAGGGGGCGCGTCAGGCCCTATAGCCAAAAACATTCAGTACTTC. Its protein is CASSYLTGGASGPIAKNIQYF.

This clonotype has ten or more counts. This rearrangement joins TRBV5-1 to TRBJ2-3, with 12 nucleotides matching TRBD2. The germline CDR1 and CDR2 sequences are SGHRS and YFSETQ. Trimming cost V 4 bases and J 1 base; bases outside gene matches: 10. This CDR3 is built from 18 residues. Here the CDR3 DNA reads TGCGCCAGCAGCCAGGATCTGACTAGCGGGAGTGGCACAGATACGCAGTATTTT. As protein: CASSQDLTSGSGTDTQYF.

This clonotype turned up a few times. V and J are TRBV29-1 and TRBJ1-1, with 7 positions matching TRBD1. Germline loops: CDR1 SQVTM, CDR2 ANQGSEA. This CDR3 is 13 amino acids long. Trimming at V came to 3 bases and at J to 2 bases, leaving 3 bases not matched to a gene. CDR3 sequence reads: CSVEDRLNTEAFF. The CDR3 bases are TGCAGCGTTGAGGACAGGCTAAACACTGAAGCTTTCTTT. The variable domain in full, with the rest retrieved from reference TRBV29-1 and TRBJ1-1, is SAVISQKPSRDICQRGTSLTIQCQVDSQVTMMFWYRQQPGQSLTLIATANQGSEATYESGFVIDKFPISRPNLTFSTLTVSNMSPEDSSIYLCSVEDRLNTEAFFGQGTRLTVV.